This T cell receptor (beta chain) was sequenced during a study of blood T cell repertoires in COVID-19. Profiled with immunoSEQ multiplex PCR; TCRdb holds only in-frame clones, not every one. Of 200,000 to 300,000 clones detected, around 87% appear once; the ten largest clones hold roughly 4.9%. The CDR3 extends over 15 amino acids. Germline V gives CDR1 LNHDA, CDR2 SQIVND (reference sequence). The junction had 7 bases not matched to a gene; V was cut back by 5 bases and J by 0 bases. The chain is built from TRBV19 and TRBJ2-7, with TRBD2 identical over 7 bases. The source material was peripheral blood. The source is a woman aged 60-75 years with COVID-19, enrolled during active disease. This chain's CDR3 is CASSAGLGDSYEQYF. CDR3 nucleotides: TGTGCCAGTAGTGCCGGACTAGGTGACTCCTACGAGCAGTACTTC. The full variable domain, with the rest looked up from reference TRBV19 and TRBJ2-7, is DGGITQSPKYLFRKEGQNVTLSCEQNLNHDAMYWYRQDPGQGLRLIYYSQIVNDFQKGDIAEGYSVSREKKESFPLTVTSAQKNPTAFYLCASSAGLGDSYEQYFGPGTRLTVT.